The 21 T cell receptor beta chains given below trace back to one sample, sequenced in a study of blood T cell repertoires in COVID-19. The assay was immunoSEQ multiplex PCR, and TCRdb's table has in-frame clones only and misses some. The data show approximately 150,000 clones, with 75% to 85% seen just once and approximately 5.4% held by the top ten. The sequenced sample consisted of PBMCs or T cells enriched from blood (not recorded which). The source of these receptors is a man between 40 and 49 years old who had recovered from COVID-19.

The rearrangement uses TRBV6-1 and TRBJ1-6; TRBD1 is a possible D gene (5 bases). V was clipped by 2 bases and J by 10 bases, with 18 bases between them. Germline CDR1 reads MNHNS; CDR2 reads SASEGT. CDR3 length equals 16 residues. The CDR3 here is CASSEREGREPSPLHF. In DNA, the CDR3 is TGTGCCAGCAGTGAAAGGGAGGGCAGGGAGCCCTCACCCCTCCACTTT.

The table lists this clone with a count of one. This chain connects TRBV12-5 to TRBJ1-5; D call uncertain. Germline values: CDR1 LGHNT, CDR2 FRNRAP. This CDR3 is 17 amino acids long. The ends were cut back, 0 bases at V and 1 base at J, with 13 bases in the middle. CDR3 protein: CASGLVLVGRSNQPQHF. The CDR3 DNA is TGTGCTAGTGGTTTGGTACTAGTCGGCAGGAGCAATCAGCCCCAGCATTTT.

CDR3 in amino acids: CASRASGGDTQYF. CDR3 in DNA: TGTGCCAGCAGGGCTAGCGGGGGAGATACGCAGTATTTT. The chain is built from TRBV9 and TRBJ2-3; 10 bases align to TRBD2. The CDR3 extends over 13 amino acids. Germline V gives CDR1 SGDLS, CDR2 YYNGEE. Losses at the gene ends were 5 bases for V and 5 bases for J; bases not matched to a gene: 2. The whole variable domain, remainder taken from reference TRBV9 and TRBJ2-3, is DSGVTQTPKHLITATGQRVTLRCSPRSGDLSVYWYQQSLDQGLQFLIQYYNGEERAKGNILERFSAQQFPDLHSELNLSSLELGDSALYFCASRASGGDTQYFGPGTRLTVL.

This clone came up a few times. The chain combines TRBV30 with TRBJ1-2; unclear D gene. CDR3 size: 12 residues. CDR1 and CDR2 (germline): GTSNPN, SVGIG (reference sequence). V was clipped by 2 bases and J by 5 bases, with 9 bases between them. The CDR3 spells CAWSHQTYGYTF. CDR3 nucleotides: TGTGCCTGGAGTCATCAAACATATGGCTACACCTTC.

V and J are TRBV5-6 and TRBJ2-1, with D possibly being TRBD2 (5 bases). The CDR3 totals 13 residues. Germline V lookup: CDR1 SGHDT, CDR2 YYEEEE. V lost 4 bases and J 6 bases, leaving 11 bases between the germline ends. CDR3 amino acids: CASSRERLNEQFF. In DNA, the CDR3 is TGTGCCAGCAGCCGTGAGCGGCTCAATGAGCAGTTCTTC.

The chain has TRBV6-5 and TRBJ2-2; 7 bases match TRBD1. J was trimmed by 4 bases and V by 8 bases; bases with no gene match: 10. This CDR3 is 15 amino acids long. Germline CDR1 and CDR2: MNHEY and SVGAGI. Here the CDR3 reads CASGDGTVVTGELFF. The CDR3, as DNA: TGTGCCAGCGGAGACGGGACAGTCGTCACCGGGGAGCTGTTTTTT.

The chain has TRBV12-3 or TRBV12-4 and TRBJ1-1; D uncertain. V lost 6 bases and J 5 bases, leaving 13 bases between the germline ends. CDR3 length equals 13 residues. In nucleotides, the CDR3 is TGTGCCAGCAGAAATCAGGCAGGTACTGAAGCTTTCTTT. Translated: CASRNQAGTEAFF.

For the CDR3, the DNA is TGTGCCAGCAGCCTGACAGGACTAGAGACCCAGTACTTC. Its protein is CASSLTGLETQYF. The V gene is TRBV6-5, the J gene TRBJ2-5; tentatively, D is TRBD1 (6 bases). The V and J ends lost 6 bases and 4 bases respectively, with 12 bases between them. Germline CDR1 and CDR2: MNHEY and SVGAGI. The CDR3 spans 13 residues.

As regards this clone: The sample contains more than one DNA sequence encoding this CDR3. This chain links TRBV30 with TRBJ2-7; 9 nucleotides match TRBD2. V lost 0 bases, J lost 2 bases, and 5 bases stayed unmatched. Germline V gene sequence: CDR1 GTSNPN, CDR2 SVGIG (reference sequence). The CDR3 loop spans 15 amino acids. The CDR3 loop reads CAWSVLGGGAYEQYF. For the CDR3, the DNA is TGTGCCTGGAGTGTACTAGGCGGGGGGGCCTACGAGCAGTACTTC. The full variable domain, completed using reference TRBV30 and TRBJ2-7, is SQTIHQWPATLVQPVGSPLSLECTVEGTSNPNLYWYRQAAGRGLQLLFYSVGIGQISSEVPQNLSASRPQDRQFILSSKKLLLSDSGFYLCAWSVLGGGAYEQYFGPGTRLTVT.

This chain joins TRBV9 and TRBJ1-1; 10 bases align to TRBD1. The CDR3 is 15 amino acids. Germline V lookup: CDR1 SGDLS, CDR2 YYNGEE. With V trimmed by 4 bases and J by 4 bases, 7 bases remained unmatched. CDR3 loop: CASSLLDRGLTEAFF. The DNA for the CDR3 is TGTGCCAGCAGCCTCCTTGACAGGGGGCTCACTGAAGCTTTCTTT.

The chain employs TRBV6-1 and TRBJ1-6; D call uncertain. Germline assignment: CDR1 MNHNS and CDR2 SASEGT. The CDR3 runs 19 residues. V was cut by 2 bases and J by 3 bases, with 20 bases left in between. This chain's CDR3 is CASSETRLRLLVYNSPLHF. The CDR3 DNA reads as TGTGCCAGCAGTGAAACGAGGCTCCGTTTACTGGTCTATAATTCACCCCTCCACTTT.

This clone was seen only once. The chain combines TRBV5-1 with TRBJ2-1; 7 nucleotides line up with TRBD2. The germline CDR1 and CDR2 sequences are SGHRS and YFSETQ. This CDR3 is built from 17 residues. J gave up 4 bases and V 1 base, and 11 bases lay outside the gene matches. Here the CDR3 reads CASSLNPGGGRYNEQFF. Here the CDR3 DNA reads TGCGCCAGCAGCTTGAACCCTGGGGGGGGAAGGTACAATGAGCAGTTCTTC. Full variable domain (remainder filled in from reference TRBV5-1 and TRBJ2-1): KAGVTQTPRYLIKTRGQQVTLSCSPISGHRSVSWYQQTPGQGLQFLFEYFSETQRNKGNFPGRFSGRQFSNSRSEMNVSTLELGDSALYLCASSLNPGGGRYNEQFFGPGTRLTVL.

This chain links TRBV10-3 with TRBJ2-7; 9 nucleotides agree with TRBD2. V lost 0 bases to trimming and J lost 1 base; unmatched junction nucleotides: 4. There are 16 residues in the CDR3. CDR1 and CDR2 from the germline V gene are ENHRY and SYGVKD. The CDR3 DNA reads TGTGCCATCAGTGAGTCTAGGCTAGCGGGGTCCTACGAGCAGTACGTC. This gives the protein CAISESRLAGSYEQYV.

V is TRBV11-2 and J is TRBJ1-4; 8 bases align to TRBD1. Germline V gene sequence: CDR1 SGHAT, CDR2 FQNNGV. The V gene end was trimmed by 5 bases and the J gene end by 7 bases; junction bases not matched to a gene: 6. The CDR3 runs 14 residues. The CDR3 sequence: CASSRQGLGEKLFF. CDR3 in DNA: TGTGCCAGCAGCAGACAGGGGCTGGGTGAAAAACTGTTTTTT.

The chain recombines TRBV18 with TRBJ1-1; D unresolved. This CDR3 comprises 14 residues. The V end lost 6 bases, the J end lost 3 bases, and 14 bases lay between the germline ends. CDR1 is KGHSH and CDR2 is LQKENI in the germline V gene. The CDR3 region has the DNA TGTGCCAGCTCCGCCCGAGAGGGTGACACTGAAGCTTTCTTT. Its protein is CASSAREGDTEAFF.

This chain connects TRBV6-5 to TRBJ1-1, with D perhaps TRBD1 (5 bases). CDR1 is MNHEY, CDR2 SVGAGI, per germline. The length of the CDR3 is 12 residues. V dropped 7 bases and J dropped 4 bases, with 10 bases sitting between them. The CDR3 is CASNRGGTEAFF. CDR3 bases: TGTGCCAGCAATAGGGGAGGCACTGAAGCTTTCTTT.

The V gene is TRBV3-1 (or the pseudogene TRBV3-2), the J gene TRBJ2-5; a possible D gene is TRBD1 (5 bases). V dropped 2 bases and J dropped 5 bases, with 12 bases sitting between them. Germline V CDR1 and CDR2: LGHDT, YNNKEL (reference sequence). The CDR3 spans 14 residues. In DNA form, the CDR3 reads TGTGCCAGCAGCCAATATCAGGGAAGGGAGACCCAGTACTTC. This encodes CASSQYQGRETQYF.

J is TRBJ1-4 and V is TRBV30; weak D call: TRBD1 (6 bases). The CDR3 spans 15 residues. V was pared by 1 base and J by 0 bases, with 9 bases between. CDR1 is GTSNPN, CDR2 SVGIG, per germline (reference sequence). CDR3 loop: CAWSAGTTTNEKLFF. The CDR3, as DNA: TGTGCCTGGAGTGCCGGGACAACAACTAATGAAAAACTGTTTTTT.

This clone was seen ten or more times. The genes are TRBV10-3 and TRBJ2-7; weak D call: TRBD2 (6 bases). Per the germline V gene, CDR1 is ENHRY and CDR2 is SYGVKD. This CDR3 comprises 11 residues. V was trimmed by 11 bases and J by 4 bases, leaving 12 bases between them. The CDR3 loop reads CAASGGYEQYV. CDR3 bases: TGTGCCGCCTCCGGAGGGTACGAGCAGTACGTC.

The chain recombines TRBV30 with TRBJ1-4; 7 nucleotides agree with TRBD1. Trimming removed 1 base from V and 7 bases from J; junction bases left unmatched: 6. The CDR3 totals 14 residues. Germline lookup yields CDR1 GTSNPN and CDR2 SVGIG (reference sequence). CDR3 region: CAWSEQGMREKLFF. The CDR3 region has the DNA TGTGCCTGGAGTGAACAGGGGATGCGTGAAAAACTGTTTTTT. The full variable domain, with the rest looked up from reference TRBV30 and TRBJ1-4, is SQTIHQWPATLVQPVGSPLSLECTVEGTSNPNLYWYRQAAGRGLQLLFYSVGIGQISSEVPQNLSASRPQDRQFILSSKKLLLSDSGFYLCAWSEQGMREKLFFGSGTQLSVL.

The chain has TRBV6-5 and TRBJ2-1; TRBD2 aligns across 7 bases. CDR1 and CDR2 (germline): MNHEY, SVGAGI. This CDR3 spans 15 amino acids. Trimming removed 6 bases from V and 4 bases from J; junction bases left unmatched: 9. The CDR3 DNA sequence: TGTGCCAGCAGAACGGGGGGAGGGGATTACAATGAGCAGTTCTTC. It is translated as CASRTGGGDYNEQFF.